Listed here is a single TCR beta chain. Its antigen is unknown. These data are taken from a study of cytomegalovirus exposure and HLA in healthy donors. PCR used 60 Vbeta primers and 13 Jbeta primers. Here immunoSEQ multiplex PCR was the method, and the copy in TCRdb shows in-frame clones only, minus some. Of over 100,000 clones listed, around 78% are singletons. Study-wide results and limits: Rates of TCR association differed by HLA locus in a later analysis, with DRB1 highest and HLA-C lowest. In vitro assays verified that three CMV-associated chains recognized CMV antigens specifically.

V dropped 5 bases and J dropped 0 bases, with 11 bases sitting between them. This CDR3 has 14 residues. Looked up from germline, CDR1 is LNHDA and CDR2 is SQIVND (reference sequence). Everyone who donated was a healthy bone marrow donor. This clonotype was sampled from a man in his forties or fifties in good health and CMV-seronegative. The source material was PBMCs. The genes are TRBV19 and TRBJ2-7, with unresolved D. CDR3 DNA: TGTGCCAGTAGTCCTCAGGTTAGCTCCTACGAGCAGTACTTC. Translating gives CASSPQVSSYEQYF.